This TCR beta chain is drawn from a study of blood T cell repertoires in COVID-19. Study overall: Samples representing acute and convalescent COVID-19 were sourced from the United States, Italy and Spain. From T cells, B-cell-depleted T cells, or PBMCs came the material, which was cDNA or gDNA.

In the study's own analysis: The assay estimated nucleated cells by amplifying reference gene primers. Sequencing was performed with immunoSEQ multiplex PCR; in TCRdb, only in-frame clones are kept and a portion is missing. V and J calls and clone size come straight from that table; D and trimming were deduced from the DNA. The repertoire holds fewer than 250,000 clones, with roughly nine tenths as singletons. Germline V CDR1 and CDR2: SEHNR, FQNEAQ (reference sequence). This CDR3 contains 13 residues. With 5 bases removed from V and 1 base from J, the gap between germline ends came to 8 bases. What was sequenced was peripheral blood. This clonotype was sampled from a man in his forties with acute or convalescent COVID-19. This chain connects TRBV7-9 to TRBJ1-1, with no clear D. The CDR3 DNA is TGTGCCAGCAGCCACTCCCCGAACACTGAAGCTTTCTTT. Its protein product is CASSHSPNTEAFF. Using reference TRBV7-9 and TRBJ1-1 for the parts outside the CDR3, the full variable domain is DTGVSQNPRHKITKRGQNVTFRCDPISEHNRLYWYRQTLGQGPEFLTYFQNEAQLEKSRLLSDRFSAERPKGSFSTLEIQRTEQGDSAMYLCASSHSPNTEAFFGQGTRLTVV.